This T cell receptor beta chain was retrieved from a study of CD8+ T cells in alopecia areata. Study-wide context: Those treated were given oral tofacitinib at 5 to 10 mg twice daily. General observations from the study: Treatment with tofacitinib significantly lowered scalp clonality and reduced expanded CD8+ clones among the top 100.

This clone was detected only once. The antigen remains unidentified. The treatment was: oral pan-JAK inhibitor, 5-10 mg twice daily. Lesional scalp tissue (obtained by punch biopsy) and peripheral blood were collected from alopecia areata patients. Sequencing used cDNA as its template, made by extracting RNA and reverse transcribing it. TCRdb's copy holds only in-frame clones and misses some; the assay was immunoSEQ multiplex PCR. The sample has around 110,000 clones, 84% seen once; the top ten hold over 20%. The receptor comes from a human donor with alopecia areata. This specimen was CD8+ T cells sorted from blood, taken at week 24, from a patient treated with tofacitinib.

DNA of the CDR3: TGTGCCAGCAGCCCCTGGGGGAGCACTGAAGCTTTCTTT. This translates into CASSPWGSTEAFF. The J gene is TRBJ1-1, the V gene TRBV6-5, with a possible D match to TRBD1 (5 bases). Between the trimmed V and J ends, which lost 6 bases and 4 bases, there was a span of 12 bases. The CDR3 is made up of 13 amino acids. Germline values: CDR1 MNHEY, CDR2 SVGAGI.